One and the same sample provided the 29 T cell receptor beta chains below, sequenced in a study of blood T cell repertoires in COVID-19 (TCRdb year 2020). The library was made by the immunoSEQ multiplex PCR assay. TCRdb's version of the immuneACCESS table is confined to in-frame rearrangements and falls short of the full clone set. An unresolved V gene accounts for under half of the shortfall where checked; the remainder is of unknown origin. This sample comprises around 90,000 clones, approximately 92% of them detected only once. The ten biggest clones cover approximately 6% of the sample. Source material: peripheral blood. These receptors originate from a woman in her fifties or sixties with active COVID-19.

The chain combines TRBV29-1 with TRBJ2-7; a weak D match, TRBD1 (5 bases). This CDR3 region has 13 residues. Germline V gene sequence: CDR1 SQVTM, CDR2 ANQGSEA. V dropped 5 bases and J dropped 3 bases, with 14 bases sitting between them. The CDR3 nucleotides read TGCAGCGTTCCGCAGGGATGGGGCTACGAGCAGTACTTC. Protein product: CSVPQGWGYEQYF.

This clone appeared once. The gene calls are TRBV5-4 and TRBJ2-5; TRBD1 agrees at 12 bases. Germline values: CDR1 SGHNT, CDR2 YYREEE (reference sequence). Unmatched junction bases numbered 6, after V lost 3 bases and J lost 3 bases. The CDR3 runs 16 residues. The DNA for the CDR3 is TGTGCCAGCAGCTCCGGGACAGGGGGCGGAGAAGAGACCCAGTACTTC. This gives the protein CASSSGTGGGEETQYF. Together with reference TRBV5-4 and TRBJ2-5, the CDR3 gives the full variable domain: ETGVTQSPTHLIKTRGQQVTLRCSSQSGHNTVSWYQQALGQGPQFIFQYYREEENGRGNFPPRFSGLQFPNYSSELNVNALELDDSALYLCASSSGTGGGEETQYFGPGTRLLVL.

The chain carries TRBV7-9 and TRBJ2-7, with TRBD2 identical over 11 bases. CDR1 and CDR2 from the germline V gene are SEHNR and FQNEAQ (reference sequence). With 1 base clipped from V and 6 bases from J, the junction kept 5 bases outside the gene matches. The CDR3 length is 15 residues. The CDR3 DNA sequence: TGTGCCAGCAGCTTAGATGTGACTAGCGGGATCGAGCAGTACTTC. The encoded protein is CASSLDVTSGIEQYF.

V and J are TRBV28 and TRBJ2-4, with 8 bases aligning to TRBD1. This CDR3 is built from 15 residues. Germline V gene data show CDR1 as MDHEN and CDR2 as SYDVKM. V lost 8 bases and J lost 1; bases outside the gene matches: 7. This chain's CDR3 is CASSSGGFAKNIQYF. The CDR3 DNA follows: TGTGCCAGCTCATCAGGGGGCTTCGCCAAAAACATTCAGTACTTC.

The chain links TRBV5-1 to TRBJ1-1; D remains unclear. The CDR3 spans 13 residues. Trimming removed 3 bases from V and 4 bases from J, with 10 bases in between. In germline, CDR1 is SGHRS, CDR2 YFSETQ. The chain's CDR3 is CASSSPSGTEAFF. The CDR3 DNA is TGCGCCAGCAGCTCCCCATCAGGCACTGAAGCTTTCTTT. The full variable domain, in which reference TRBV5-1 and TRBJ1-1 provide the parts outside the CDR3, is KAGVTQTPRYLIKTRGQQVTLSCSPISGHRSVSWYQQTPGQGLQFLFEYFSETQRNKGNFPGRFSGRQFSNSRSEMNVSTLELGDSALYLCASSSPSGTEAFFGQGTRLTVV.

CDR3 residues: CASSPFSESGNEQFF. CDR3 nucleotides: TGTGCCAGCTCACCCTTTAGCGAATCGGGGAATGAGCAGTTCTTC. This sequence joins TRBV18 and TRBJ2-1; D is perhaps TRBD2 (5 bases). Trimming stripped 3 bases from V and 7 bases from J, with 16 bases between. This CDR3 region has 15 residues. Germline CDR1 and CDR2: KGHSH and LQKENI.

This chain joins TRBV6-6 and TRBJ1-6; no clear D gene. The ends were cut back, 5 bases at V and 2 bases at J, with 13 bases in the middle. Looked up from germline, CDR1 is MNHNY and CDR2 is SVGAGI (reference sequence). This CDR3 contains 16 residues. The CDR3, as DNA: TGTGCCAGCAGTCCCTCCCGGAGGGCCTATAATTCACCCCTCCACTTT. Translating gives CASSPSRRAYNSPLHF.

The chain is built from TRBV2 and TRBJ2-7; 7 positions agree with TRBD2. Germline V gene lookup returns CDR1 SNHLY and CDR2 FYNNEI. V trimming: 5 bases; J trimming: 3 bases; junction bases outside the gene matches: 1. This CDR3 spans 12 amino acids. The CDR3 protein is CASSTGGYEQYF. The DNA of the CDR3 is TGTGCCAGCAGTACGGGGGGCTACGAGCAGTACTTC.

This clone was detected only a few times. The chain combines TRBV12-5 with TRBJ1-5, with a weak D call TRBD1 (5 bases). CDR1 is LGHNT, CDR2 FRNRAP, per germline. The CDR3 contains 14 residues. Trimming took off 6 bases at V and 7 bases at J, with 16 bases between the two ends. The CDR3 spells CASGSGGEGQPQHF. CDR3 nucleotides: TGTGCTAGTGGCTCGGGGGGGGAAGGACAGCCCCAGCATTTT.

The V and J genes are TRBV19 and TRBJ1-2, with 8 nucleotides matching TRBD1. The CDR3 contains 13 residues. Per germline, CDR1 LNHDA and CDR2 SQIVND (reference sequence). V gave up 6 bases and J gave up 8 bases; unmatched junction bases: 8. The CDR3 DNA follows: TGTGCCAGTAGCCCCACCACAGGGGGAGGCTACACCTTC. Translated: CASSPTTGGGYTF.

V gene TRBV5-6 combines with J gene TRBJ2-3; tentatively, D is TRBD2 (5 bases). Trimming shortened V by 0 bases and J by 0 bases, and 8 bases separated the two germline ends. Germline CDR1 reads SGHDT; CDR2 reads YYEEEE. The CDR3 covers 15 residues. CDR3 in DNA: TGTGCCAGCAGCTTGGGAATAGCGAGCACAGATACGCAGTATTTT. Translating gives CASSLGIASTDTQYF.

This sequence joins TRBV28 and TRBJ1-1, with 7 bases aligning to TRBD1. Germline V gene data show CDR1 as MDHEN and CDR2 as SYDVKM. The V gene end was trimmed by 4 bases and the J gene end by 5 bases; junction bases not matched to a gene: 16. The CDR3 has 17 amino acids. The CDR3 here is CASSSYRGRSAKTEAFF. DNA for the CDR3: TGTGCCAGCAGTTCTTACAGGGGAAGGTCGGCGAAAACTGAAGCTTTCTTT. Filled out from reference TRBV28 and TRBJ1-1, the complete variable domain reads DVKVTQSSRYLVKRTGEKVFLECVQDMDHENMFWYRQDPGLGLRLIYFSYDVKMKEKGDIPEGYSVSREKKERFSLILESASTNQTSMYLCASSSYRGRSAKTEAFFGQGTRLTVV.

This clone was observed a single time. The rearrangement uses TRBV6-5 and TRBJ1-3; 9 nucleotides align to TRBD1. The CDR3 runs 15 residues. Trimming took 4 bases from V and 4 from J; bases not matched to a gene: 5. Germline CDR1 reads MNHEY; CDR2 reads SVGAGI. In nucleotides, the CDR3 is TGTGCCAGCAGTTTGGACAGGGGAACAGGAAACACCATATATTTT. The encoded protein is CASSLDRGTGNTIYF.

V is TRBV11-2 and J is TRBJ1-2; 9 nucleotides line up with TRBD1. Germline V gene data show CDR1 as SGHAT and CDR2 as FQNNGV. The length of the CDR3 is 14 residues. The junction had 9 bases not matched to a gene; V was cut back by 6 bases and J by 7 bases. The DNA for the CDR3 is TGTGCCAGCAGTTTCCGGACAGGGGACCTTGGCTACACCTTC. This gives the protein CASSFRTGDLGYTF.

The chain's CDR3 is CASSERRDSRNNSPLHF. CDR3 sequence (DNA): TGTGCCAGCAGCGAAAGACGGGACAGTCGAAATAATTCACCCCTCCACTTT. This chain joins TRBV5-6 and TRBJ1-6; TRBD1 agrees at 7 bases. The V gene's germline CDR1 is SGHDT and CDR2 YYEEEE. The CDR3 length is 17 residues. V was pared by 4 bases and J by 5 bases, with 12 bases of the junction left unmatched. The full variable domain, rest sourced from reference TRBV5-6 and TRBJ1-6, is DAGVTQSPTHLIKTRGQQVTLRCSPKSGHDTVSWYQQALGQGPQFIFQYYEEEERQRGNFPDRFSGHQFPNYSSELNVNALLLGDSALYLCASSERRDSRNNSPLHFGNGTRLTVT.

This chain uses TRBV5-4 with TRBJ2-3; TRBD2 agrees at 10 bases. Germline V CDR1 and CDR2: SGHNT, YYREEE (reference sequence). The CDR3 totals 17 residues. The V gene end was trimmed by 0 bases and the J gene end by 9 bases; junction bases not matched to a gene: 13. CDR3 DNA sequence: TGTGCCAGCAGCTTGGTCGTAAGAGCGGGGGGGAAGGACACGCAGTATTTT. This codes for CASSLVVRAGGKDTQYF.

The CDR3 spells CSASLGQGQTQYF. CDR3 DNA sequence: TGCAGTGCTAGTCTTGGTCAGGGTCAGACCCAGTACTTC. This chain links TRBV20-1 with TRBJ2-5, with D tentatively TRBD1 (5 bases). The CDR3 extends over 13 amino acids. V lost 3 bases and J lost 6, with 14 bases in between. CDR1 DFQATT and CDR2 SNEGSKA come from the germline V gene (reference sequence).

The chain uses TRBV24-1 and TRBJ2-3; 15 nucleotides match TRBD2. CDR3 length equals 21 residues. Trimming at V came to 0 bases and at J to 1 base, leaving 10 bases not matched to a gene. The germline CDR1 and CDR2 sequences are KGHDR and SFDVKD. The CDR3 region is CATSDLPSVGLAGGGTDTQYF. In nucleotides, the CDR3 is TGTGCCACCAGTGATTTGCCGTCAGTTGGACTAGCGGGGGGGGGCACAGATACGCAGTATTTT.

This chain links TRBV7-9 with TRBJ2-2, with a possible D match to TRBD2 (5 bases). V shed 5 bases and J shed 1 base, with 17 bases lying between them. This CDR3 has 17 residues. Germline CDR1 SEHNR, CDR2 FQNEAQ (reference sequence). The CDR3 nucleotides read TGTGCCAGCAGCCCCCGGTCCGGGGTATTGAACACCGGGGAGCTGTTTTTT. Residues: CASSPRSGVLNTGELFF.

CDR3 coding DNA: TGTGCCAGCAAAACCGGGACTAGATTCTTCTCCTACGAGCAGTACTTC. It is translated as CASKTGTRFFSYEQYF. The J gene is TRBJ2-7, the V gene TRBV2, with 8 bases fitting TRBD2. The CDR3 is 16 residues long. In germline, CDR1 is SNHLY, CDR2 FYNNEI. V was clipped by 7 bases and J by 0 bases; unmatched bases: 11. Full variable domain (outside the CDR3, taken from reference TRBV2 and TRBJ2-7): EPEVTQTPSHQVTQMGQEVILRCVPISNHLYFYWYRQILGQKVEFLVSFYNNEISEKSEIFDDQFSVERPDGSNFTLKIRSTKLEDSAMYFCASKTGTRFFSYEQYFGPGTRLTVT.

The genes are TRBV23-1 and TRBJ2-7; D perhaps matches TRBD1 (6 bases). TRBV23-1 belongs to the ORF category, with a function that is uncertain. The V end lost 0 bases, the J end lost 5 bases, and 14 bases lay between the germline ends. This CDR3 has 15 residues. The CDR3 bases are TGCGCCAGCAGTCAATCGGACAGCAACCCTAACGAGCAGTACTTC. It translates to CASSQSDSNPNEQYF.

V gene TRBV11-3 combines with J gene TRBJ2-3, with D perhaps matching TRBD1 (5 bases). Germline values: CDR1 SGHNT, CDR2 YENEEA. V was clipped by 0 bases and J by 1 base, with 11 bases between them. This CDR3 contains 16 residues. The CDR3 region has the DNA TGTGCCAGCAGCTTAGATGCAGGGCTGGGCACAGATACGCAGTATTTT. This codes for CASSLDAGLGTDTQYF.

The chain recombines TRBV28 with TRBJ1-6; D is unclear. The CDR3 length is 15 residues. V shed 5 bases and J shed 5 bases, with 13 bases lying between them. CDR1 MDHEN and CDR2 SYDVKM come from the germline V gene. For the CDR3, the DNA is TGTGCCAGCAGTCGAGCACAGATTGATAATTCACCCCTCCACTTT. It translates to CASSRAQIDNSPLHF.

The chain links TRBV15 to TRBJ1-2; TRBD1 matches at 8 bases. Per the germline V gene, CDR1 is LNHNV and CDR2 is YYDKDF (reference sequence). CDR3 length: 16 amino acids. Losses at the gene ends were 0 bases for V and 7 bases for J; bases not matched to a gene: 10. The CDR3 reads CATSRDRRQGTLGYTF. DNA for the CDR3: TGTGCCACCAGCAGAGATCGCCGACAGGGGACCCTTGGCTACACCTTC.

The chain employs TRBV9 and TRBJ2-6; 7 bases line up with TRBD1. Germline V gene data show CDR1 as SGDLS and CDR2 as YYNGEE. The CDR3 length is 18 residues. Trimming took 3 bases from V and 1 from J; bases not matched to a gene: 10. The CDR3 region is CASSALQGSVSGANVLTF. The CDR3 coding sequence is TGTGCCAGCAGCGCCTTACAGGGGTCGGTTTCTGGGGCCAACGTCCTGACTTTC. The entire variable domain, with the rest obtained from reference TRBV9 and TRBJ2-6, is as follows: DSGVTQTPKHLITATGQRVTLRCSPRSGDLSVYWYQQSLDQGLQFLIQYYNGEERAKGNILERFSAQQFPDLHSELNLSSLELGDSALYFCASSALQGSVSGANVLTFGAGSRLTVL.

V and J are TRBV27 and TRBJ2-3; possibly TRBD2 for D (5 bases). CDR1 and CDR2 from the germline V gene are MNHEY and SMNVEV (reference sequence). The CDR3 consists of 14 residues. The germline V and J ends were trimmed by 5 bases and 2 bases, with 11 bases remaining between them. For the CDR3, the DNA is TGTGCCAGCAGTCGGGCGGGCCTCACAGATACGCAGTATTTT. Translation: CASSRAGLTDTQYF.

V usage is TRBV5-1 and J usage is TRBJ2-7; TRBD1 matches at 12 bases. V lost 0 bases and J lost 4; bases outside the gene matches: 11. The CDR3 contains 18 residues. Germline loops: CDR1 SGHRS, CDR2 YFSETQ. The CDR3 region is CASSLDPTGTGGVYEQYF. Here the CDR3 DNA reads TGCGCCAGCAGCTTGGATCCGACCGGGACAGGGGGCGTATACGAGCAGTACTTC. Supplemented by reference TRBV5-1 and TRBJ2-7, the full variable domain reads KAGVTQTPRYLIKTRGQQVTLSCSPISGHRSVSWYQQTPGQGLQFLFEYFSETQRNKGNFPGRFSGRQFSNSRSEMNVSTLELGDSALYLCASSLDPTGTGGVYEQYFGPGTRLTVT.

The genes are TRBV7-8 and TRBJ1-1; D is perhaps TRBD1 (6 bases). The CDR3 has 14 amino acids. Germline V gene data show CDR1 as SGHVS and CDR2 as FQNEAQ. Trimming cost V 2 bases and J 1 base, with 8 bases left between them. The CDR3 DNA reads as TGTGCCAGCAGCTTACAGGGGCAGAACACTGAAGCTTTCTTT. Translating it yields CASSLQGQNTEAFF.

The chain links TRBV18 to TRBJ2-7; D is possibly TRBD1 (5 bases). Germline CDR1 KGHSH, CDR2 LQKENI. V lost 4 bases to trimming and J lost 1 base, with 17 bases between them. The CDR3 has 16 amino acids. CDR3 nucleotide sequence: TGTGCCAGCTCACGGCCAGGGAAGAAGGGGTCCTACGAGCAGTACTTC. It specifies CASSRPGKKGSYEQYF.